One sample yielded the 20 T cell receptor beta chains listed below, sequenced in a study of blood T cells in healthy people across ages (dated by TCRdb to about 2015). Receptor libraries were prepared by 5' RACE. Sequencing was carried out with an Illumina HiSeq 2500. The second PCR ran for roughly 7 to 12 cycles and used a J-beta primer mix along with a sample-barcoded 5' primer. TCRdb trimmed public reads at Q25 via fastp, called clones via MiXCR and kept in-frame beta chains. Identical CDR3 protein sequences are pooled into one entry, listed with their most common genes and DNA. The table for this sample lists hundreds of thousands of distinct CDR3 sequences; 45% to 65% of them were counted only once. Jointly, the top ten make up over 35% of the sample. Sequencing was carried out using blood. The receptors here all came from a man aged 60 to 69 in good health.

The chain carries TRBV27 and TRBJ2-1; tentatively, D is TRBD2 (6 bases). CDR1 and CDR2 from the germline V gene are MNHEY and SMNVEV (reference sequence). V lost 5 bases and J 0 bases, leaving 23 bases between the germline ends. CDR3 length: 19 residues. DNA for the CDR3: TGTGCCAGCAGTCACCCAATCGCGGGGTCTTTCCCCTCCTACAATGAGCAGTTCTTC. As protein: CASSHPIAGSFPSYNEQFF.

This clonotype was picked up a small number of times. This chain joins TRBV9 and TRBJ2-1, with TRBD2 as a possible D gene (7 bases). Trimming shortened V by 4 bases and J by 7 bases, and 21 bases separated the two germline ends. The CDR3 totals 16 residues. The germline V gene encodes CDR1 SGDLS and CDR2 YYNGEE. CDR3: CASSLRGGGIDNEQFF. CDR3 bases: TGTGCCAGCAGCCTCCGGGGAGGGGGAATTGATAATGAGCAGTTCTTC.

The chain has TRBV7-9 and TRBJ2-5; D is perhaps TRBD1 or TRBD2 (5 bases each). The J call is in doubt because the DNA end fits TRBJ2-7 better. The CDR3 covers 20 residues. Germline CDR1 SEHNR, CDR2 FQNEAQ (reference sequence). This CDR3 is CASSPRGSASTGTAFDEQYF. The CDR3 DNA follows: TGTGCCAGCAGCCCCCGAGGATCCGCATCCACCGGGACCGCGTTTGACGAGCAGTACTTC.

The J gene is TRBJ1-1, the V gene TRBV5-1, with 7 bases lining up with TRBD1. Germline V CDR1 and CDR2: SGHRS, YFSETQ. Trimming took 3 bases from V and 1 from J; bases not matched to a gene: 9. This CDR3 is built from 16 residues. The CDR3: CASSSLGGTANTEAFF. The CDR3 DNA sequence: TGCGCCAGCAGCTCCCTCGGTGGGACAGCGAACACTGAAGCTTTCTTT. The complete variable domain, with remaining parts taken from reference TRBV5-1 and TRBJ1-1, reads KAGVTQTPRYLIKTRGQQVTLSCSPISGHRSVSWYQQTPGQGLQFLFEYFSETQRNKGNFPGRFSGRQFSNSRSEMNVSTLELGDSALYLCASSSLGGTANTEAFFGQGTRLTVV.

This clonotype was detected a few times. This chain joins TRBV7-2 and TRBJ1-1; no clear D gene. Trimming took off 5 bases at V and 0 bases at J, with 10 bases between the two ends. The CDR3 contains 14 residues. Germline V gene lookup returns CDR1 SGHTA and CDR2 FQGNSA. The CDR3 sequence: CASSRNTLNTEAFF. CDR3 coding DNA: TGTGCCAGCAGCCGAAACACTTTGAACACTGAAGCTTTCTTT.

The chain combines TRBV3-1 with TRBJ2-1; D possibly matches TRBD1 or TRBD2 (5 bases each). Germline assignment: CDR1 LGHDT and CDR2 YNNKEL (reference sequence). The CDR3 totals 14 residues. V lost 3 bases and J lost 4, with 10 bases in between. Here the CDR3 reads CASSHRGAYNEQFF. The CDR3 region has the DNA TGTGCCAGCAGCCACCGGGGCGCTTACAATGAGCAGTTCTTC.

The chain combines TRBV3-1 with TRBJ2-5; 7 bases agree with TRBD2. The V gene's germline CDR1 is LGHDT and CDR2 YNNKEL (reference sequence). The V gene end was trimmed by 0 bases and the J gene end by 3 bases; junction bases not matched to a gene: 7. The CDR3 extends over 16 amino acids. CDR3 coding DNA: TGTGCCAGCAGCCAAGAATCGGCTAGCGGAAAAGAGACCCAGTACTTC. Protein: CASSQESASGKETQYF.

For the CDR3, the DNA is TGCGCCAGCAGCCCAAGAATGGACTTTTTCGGGGAGACCCAGTACTTC. Encoded protein: CASSPRMDFFGETQYF. The chain combines TRBV4-1 with TRBJ2-5; the D gene is possibly TRBD2 (5 bases). This CDR3 has 16 amino acids. Trimming took off 4 bases at V and 5 bases at J, with 20 bases between the two ends. Germline V gives CDR1 MGHRA, CDR2 YSYEKL.

In its sample, this clonotype was seen a few times. The chain employs TRBV12-3 or TRBV12-4 and TRBJ2-7, with 11 bases lining up with TRBD2. CDR3 length equals 15 residues. Trimming removed 4 bases from V and 1 base from J; junction bases left unmatched: 3. The CDR3 spells CASSWGTSGSYEQYF. The CDR3 region has the DNA TGTGCCAGCAGTTGGGGGACTAGCGGATCCTACGAGCAGTACTTC.

This clonotype occurred many times. This rearrangement joins TRBV12-3 or TRBV12-4 to TRBJ2-7; no definite D call. CDR3 size: 12 residues. The V and J ends lost 4 bases and 7 bases respectively, with 11 bases between them. Here the CDR3 DNA reads TGTGCCAGCAGTTCACTATCATGGGAGCAGTACTTC. Translating gives CASSSLSWEQYF.

This clonotype was seen only a few times. This chain links TRBV4-1 with TRBJ2-7; no clear D gene. V lost 0 bases and J lost 4, with 10 bases in between. This CDR3 has 14 amino acids. Germline V CDR1 and CDR2: MGHRA, YSYEKL. This CDR3 reads CASSQEMKGYEQYF. CDR3 DNA: TGCGCCAGCAGCCAAGAAATGAAAGGGTACGAGCAGTACTTC.

The genes are TRBV5-1 and TRBJ2-5; 8 bases fit TRBD1. CDR1 SGHRS and CDR2 YFSETQ come from the germline V gene. V lost 0 bases and J lost 11; bases outside the gene matches: 9. CDR3 length: 14 residues. The CDR3 DNA follows: TGCGCCAGCAGCTTGGGGCAGGGGGCGGAGGAGCAGTACTTC. It encodes CASSLGQGAEEQYF.

For the CDR3, the DNA is TGTGCCAGCAGCTTAGAGGGGACACCTTACGAGCAGTACTTC. Protein product: CASSLEGTPYEQYF. The V call is TRBV7-9, the J call TRBJ2-4, with a weak D call TRBD1 (6 bases). The DNA end is more similar to TRBJ2-7, so the J call may be wrong. Looked up from germline, CDR1 is SEHNR and CDR2 is FQNEAQ (reference sequence). The length of the CDR3 is 14 residues.

This chain uses TRBV9 with TRBJ2-3; TRBD1 agrees at 9 bases. This CDR3 comprises 15 residues. Looked up from germline, CDR1 is SGDLS and CDR2 is YYNGEE. Trimming cost V 2 bases and J 3 bases; bases outside gene matches: 4. CDR3 sequence: CASSVTGQGTDTQYF. CDR3 DNA sequence: TGTGCCAGCAGCGTTACGGGACAGGGAACAGATACGCAGTATTTT.

The CDR3 DNA reads as TGTGCCATCAGTGAGCCGCGACTAGCCGACAATGAGCAGTTCTTC. As protein: CAISEPRLADNEQFF. This rearrangement joins TRBV10-3 to TRBJ2-1; TRBD2 matches at 7 bases. V was clipped by 2 bases and J by 5 bases; unmatched bases: 6. Germline V gene lookup returns CDR1 ENHRY and CDR2 SYGVKD. This CDR3 contains 15 residues.

The chain is built from TRBV5-4 and TRBJ2-5; 8 bases fit TRBD1. V lost 3 bases and J lost 1; bases outside the gene matches: 2. This CDR3 comprises 14 residues. Germline CDR1 is SGHNT and CDR2 is YYREEE (reference sequence). The CDR3 loop is CASSSQGAQETQYF. The CDR3 DNA is TGTGCCAGCAGCTCTCAGGGGGCCCAAGAGACCCAGTACTTC.

This clonotype occurred a few times. The CDR3 region is CASSLTGRLTGANVLTF. CDR3 DNA sequence: TGCGCCAGCAGCTTAACAGGGCGCCTCACTGGGGCCAACGTCCTGACTTTC. The chain has TRBV5-1 and TRBJ2-6, with TRBD1 as a possible D gene (6 bases). Deletions cut 2 bases from V and 2 bases from J, with 14 bases between. The length of the CDR3 is 17 residues. Germline CDR1 and CDR2: SGHRS and YFSETQ. The whole variable domain, filled in from reference TRBV5-1 and TRBJ2-6, reads KAGVTQTPRYLIKTRGQQVTLSCSPISGHRSVSWYQQTPGQGLQFLFEYFSETQRNKGNFPGRFSGRQFSNSRSEMNVSTLELGDSALYLCASSLTGRLTGANVLTFGAGSRLTVL.

The rearrangement uses TRBV28 and TRBJ2-1; D ambiguous. Germline V CDR1 and CDR2: MDHEN, SYDVKM. Trimming pared 7 bases from V and 5 bases from J, leaving 21 bases between. The CDR3 is 16 residues long. The DNA of the CDR3 is TGTGCCAGCATCCCACAGCCCGAGGTTCTAAACAATGAGCAGTTCTTC. The encoded protein is CASIPQPEVLNNEQFF.

The chain is built from TRBV27 and TRBJ2-3; D is undetermined. Germline V lookup: CDR1 MNHEY, CDR2 SMNVEV (reference sequence). This CDR3 has 14 amino acids. V lost 5 bases to trimming and J lost 8 bases, with 17 bases between them. CDR3 residues: CASSPSTGFGTQYF. In DNA, the CDR3 is TGTGCCAGCAGTCCATCGACGGGCTTCGGTACGCAGTATTTT.

The chain carries TRBV2 and TRBJ2-7; D unclear. The CDR3 totals 13 residues. Germline assignment: CDR1 SNHLY and CDR2 FYNNEI. Trimming took off 4 bases at V and 3 bases at J, with 10 bases between the two ends. CDR3 coding DNA: TGTGCCAGCAGTGTGAGTGGGATCTACGAGCAGTACTTC. Residues: CASSVSGIYEQYF.